This T cell receptor beta chain was sequenced during a study of blood T cell repertoires in COVID-19 (dated by TCRdb to between 2020 and 2021). The study in broad terms: The collaborator samples originated in the United States, Italy and Spain and spanned the acute and convalescent phases of COVID-19. Subjects who had been exposed to COVID-19, were actively infected with it, or had recovered from it provided the deeply sampled blood TCRbeta repertoires that made up the dataset. The samples were drawn from the first 160 participants of the ongoing ImmuneRACE study and from about 1,200 subjects provided by 6 global collaborators. The material from the prospective study consisted of cDNA or gDNA derived from T cells, B-cell-depleted T cells, or PBMCs. A de-identified subject ID, COVID-19 status, age in years and sex were almost always included in the sample metadata. The repertoires were released in a freely available public database intended as a resource for research on the immune response to SARS-CoV-2. Where available, HLA class I and class II types were obtained from metadata supplied by the sample provider rather than from assay-based typing. Points the paper makes about the study in general: The amount of clinical and demographic metadata varied by source and participant and was provided uncurated.

About this clone itself: The antigen it recognizes is unknown. No per-base quality is available; no much larger clone lies one base away.

TCRbeta CDR3 regions were amplified from genomic DNA using the immunoSEQ Assay, a bias-controlled multiplex PCR. From the authors' description of their analysis: The number of nucleated cells in each sample was estimated from the amplification of reference gene primers within the assay. To quantify the absolute abundance of each unique TCRbeta CDR3 rearrangement, sequence reads were collapsed and filtered. For each sample, productive Simpson clonality was calculated by taking the square root of Simpson's diversity index across productive rearrangements. The source is immuneACCESS, and TCRdb retained only in-frame sequences with V and J called. Part of the clones is not carried over; for the studies checked, unresolved V genes explain less than half of this, and the remainder is unexplained. V, J and clone size are taken as reported in that table, and D and trimming were inferred from the DNA itself. Present in this sample are about 100,000 clones, about 91% of which were seen just once. 6.8% of the sample is held by the ten biggest clonotypes.

Collaborating institutions collected whole blood in K2EDTA tubes following their own protocols. Collaborator samples were shipped for TCRbeta analysis as frozen whole blood, isolated PBMCs, or DNA extracted from either sample type. The V end gives up 4 bases and the J end 4 bases, leaving 8 bases in the junction not matched to a gene. From the cysteine through the phenylalanine, the CDR3 covers 15 amino acids. The CDR3 DNA has 45 bases and is translated from base 1. CDR1 is given as MNHEY and CDR2 as SVGEGT, both from the germline V gene. Recombination connected TRBV6-2 or TRBV6-3 to TRBJ2-5, with TRBD2 identical over 8 junction bases. Material for sequencing was peripheral blood. The source of this sequence is a man aged 50 to 60 with active or convalescent COVID-19. The encoded CDR3 is CASSSQAGAVETQYF. The DNA is as follows: TGTGCCAGCAGTTCCCAAGCGGGAGCGGTAGAGACCCAGTACTTC.